The rows below give T cell receptor beta chains drawn from one sample of a study of T cell responses to AZD1222 COVID-19 vaccine. Assay used: immunoSEQ multiplex PCR; TCRdb lists only in-frame clones, some missing. The sample has 130,000 or so clones; about 91% are singletons. Here the sequenced sample was peripheral blood, taken on day 0 of AZD1222 vaccination. The source is an adult in good health. Both conserved end residues are part of each CDR3. D genes are given only for firm matches. Clone sizes are given selectively: once, few, many, or a class where the clone is expanded.

size | D | J | V | CDR3 | DNA
NA | NA | TRBJ2-2 | TRBV6-5 | CASSPRGITGELFF | TGTGCCAGCAGTCCCCGGGGGATCACCGGGGAGCTGTTTTTT
NA | NA | TRBJ2-1 | TRBV7-3 | CASSFGDSREQFF | TGTGCCAGCAGCTTTGGGGATTCGCGTGAGCAGTTCTTC
NA | NA | TRBJ1-5 | TRBV18 | CASSPLRASNQPQHF | TGTGCCAGCTCCCCTCTCAGGGCTAGCAATCAGCCCCAGCATTTT
NA | NA | TRBJ2-7 | TRBV7-2 | CASSLDRAYEQYF | TGTGCCAGCAGCTTAGACAGGGCCTACGAGCAGTACTTC
NA | NA | TRBJ1-4 | TRBV5-1 | CASSLLASGGNEKLFF | TGCGCCAGCAGCCTACTAGCGTCCGGGGGAAATGAAAAACTGTTTTTT
few | TRBD2 | TRBJ2-7 | TRBV6-1 | CASSGFEGSTKLAAPYEQYF | TGTGCCAGCAGTGGTTTCGAGGGATCGACTAAACTAGCGGCCCCCTACGAGCAGTACTTC
NA | NA | TRBJ2-2 | TRBV7-2 | CASSLRQANTGELFF | TGTGCCAGCAGCTTAAGGCAAGCGAACACCGGGGAGCTGTTTTTT
NA | TRBD1 | TRBJ1-1 | TRBV7-2 | CASSPRPGQGTSLEAFF | TGTGCCAGCAGCCCGAGACCGGGACAGGGGACATCACTTGAAGCTTTCTTT
once | TRBD1 | TRBJ1-2 | TRBV6-2/TRBV6-3 | CASSYSDRNFYGYTF | TGTGCCAGCAGTTACTCGGACAGGAATTTCTATGGCTACACCTTC
once | NA | TRBJ2-2 | TRBV2 | CASTLSGGGTGELFF | TGTGCCAGCACCCTGTCGGGCGGAGGCACCGGGGAGCTGTTTTTT
NA | NA | TRBJ1-1 | TRBV6-1 | CASSEIGGGMNTEAFF | TGTGCCAGCAGTGAAATCGGAGGGGGAATGAACACTGAAGCTTTCTTT
NA | NA | TRBJ1-1 | TRBV12-5 | CASGLVLHSDTEAFF | TGTGCTAGTGGTTTGGTACTGCACAGTGACACTGAAGCTTTCTTT
once | NA | TRBJ2-5 | TRBV6-6 | CASRGQGGQETQYF | TGTGCCAGCAGAGGACAGGGAGGGCAAGAGACCCAGTACTTC
NA | NA | TRBJ1-2 | TRBV5-6 | CASSLNNDPRMVIYGYTF | TGTGCCAGCAGCTTGAATAATGACCCCAGAATGGTGATCTATGGCTACACCTTC
once | NA | TRBJ1-2 | TRBV4-3 | CASSQSPGGGGYGYTF | TGCGCCAGCAGCCAATCGCCCGGGGGGGGTGGCTATGGCTACACCTTC
NA | TRBD1 | TRBJ1-5 | TRBV5-6 | CASSSYKTGAYSNQPQHF | TGTGCCAGCAGCTCGTATAAGACAGGGGCTTATAGCAATCAGCCCCAGCATTTT
once | TRBD1 | TRBJ1-1 | TRBV10-3 | CAISTGTGDKNVEAFF | TGTGCCATCAGTACCGGGACAGGGGATAAGAACGTTGAAGCTTTCTTT
NA | NA | TRBJ2-2 | TRBV7-9 | CASSFREMNTGELFF | TGTGCCAGCAGCTTCAGGGAAATGAACACCGGGGAGCTGTTTTTT
NA | NA | TRBJ1-5 | TRBV5-1 | CASSLEGSNQPQHF | TGCGCCAGCAGCTTGGAAGGGAGCAATCAGCCCCAGCATTTT
NA | TRBD1 | TRBJ2-2 | TRBV10-3 | CAISELDRDELFF | TGTGCCATCAGTGAGTTAGACAGGGACGAGCTGTTTTTT
NA | NA | TRBJ1-3 | TRBV5-1 | CASSLAGQSLGNTIYF | TGCGCCAGCAGCTTGGCAGGACAGAGTCTTGGAAACACCATATATTTT
NA | NA | TRBJ2-7 | TRBV18 | CASSQDNWSEQYF | TGTGCCAGCTCCCAAGATAATTGGAGCGAGCAGTACTTC
NA | NA | TRBJ2-5 | TRBV3-1/TRBV3-2 | CASSQETLPELQETQYF | TGTGCCAGCAGCCAAGAGACACTGCCCGAATTACAAGAGACCCAGTACTTC
NA | NA | TRBJ1-5 | TRBV6-2/TRBV6-3 | CASSSVLYSNQPQHF | TGTGCCAGCAGTTCCGTGCTCTATAGCAATCAGCCCCAGCATTTT
NA | NA | TRBJ2-3 | TRBV19 | CASSIVGGGTDTQYF | TGTGCCAGTAGTATAGTGGGCGGGGGCACAGATACGCAGTATTTT
NA | TRBD2 | TRBJ2-2 | TRBV7-6 | CASSLRSSGRWNTGELFF | TGTGCCAGCAGCTTACGGTCTAGCGGGCGCTGGAACACCGGGGAGCTGTTTTTT
once | TRBD1 | TRBJ1-5 | TRBV7-2 | CASSVGQGRNQPQHF | TGTGCCAGCAGCGTCGGACAGGGGCGGAATCAGCCCCAGCATTTT
NA | NA | TRBJ1-1 | TRBV2 | CASSEVGLTEAFF | TGTGCCAGCAGTGAAGTAGGGCTCACTGAAGCTTTCTTT
NA | NA | TRBJ1-4 | TRBV5-8 | CASSLEVTTGLHNEKLFF | TGTGCCAGCAGCTTGGAGGTAACAACAGGGCTCCATAATGAAAAACTGTTTTTT
NA | NA | TRBJ2-6 | TRBV10-3 | CAISGWTPSSGANVLTF | TGTGCCATCAGTGGGTGGACACCAAGTTCTGGGGCCAACGTCCTGACTTTC
NA | NA | TRBJ1-5 | TRBV12-5 | CASGLVRVGNQPQHF | TGTGCTAGTGGTTTGGTACGAGTGGGCAACCAGCCCCAGCATTTT
NA | NA | TRBJ2-7 | TRBV2 | CASSRQGASGYEQYF | TGTGCCAGCAGTAGGCAGGGAGCCTCGGGCTACGAGCAGTACTTC
NA | NA | TRBJ2-1 | TRBV2 | CASGGVDSKFF | TGTGCCAGCGGAGGGGTGGACAGTAAGTTCTTC
NA | NA | TRBJ2-2 | TRBV12-5 | CASGLGYTGELFF | TGTGCTAGTGGTTTGGGATACACCGGGGAGCTGTTTTTT
NA | NA | TRBJ1-2 | TRBV29-1 | CSVEGPGQSLGGYTF | TGCAGCGTTGAAGGACCCGGACAGTCCCTAGGGGGCTACACCTTC
NA | NA | TRBJ1-4 | TRBV3-1/TRBV3-2 | CASSQDRKGGNEEKLFF | TGTGCCAGCAGCCAAGACAGAAAAGGAGGGAATGAGGAAAAACTGTTTTTT
NA | NA | TRBJ2-1 | TRBV7-6 | CASSFKGLGVNEQFF | TGTGCCAGCAGCTTTAAGGGACTTGGGGTAAATGAGCAGTTCTTC
NA | TRBD2 | TRBJ2-4 | TRBV24-1 | CATSDLGGVIQYF | TGTGCCACCAGTGATTTGGGGGGGGTCATTCAGTACTTC
NA | TRBD1 | TRBJ1-4 | TRBV7-6 | CASSLIPGLTGNRWNEKLFF | TGTGCCAGCAGCTTAATCCCCGGTCTGACAGGGAATCGGTGGAATGAAAAACTGTTTTTT
once | NA | TRBJ2-2 | TRBV4-3 | CASSQVGRGDTGELFF | TGCGCCAGCAGCCAGGTGGGACGGGGAGACACCGGGGAGCTGTTTTTT
NA | TRBD1 | TRBJ2-1 | TRBV27 | CASRPGQSYNEQFF | TGTGCCAGCAGACCGGGACAGTCCTACAATGAGCAGTTCTTC
NA | NA | TRBJ2-1 | TRBV30 | CAWKDLPYGGQFF | TGTGCCTGGAAGGACCTCCCCTACGGGGGGCAGTTCTTC
NA | NA | TRBJ1-5 | TRBV29-1 | CSVARNSNQPQHF | TGCAGCGTTGCTCGGAATAGCAATCAGCCCCAGCATTTT
NA | TRBD2 | TRBJ2-1 | TRBV4-2 | CASSLNLAGPYNEQFF | TGTGCCAGCAGCCTTAACCTAGCGGGGCCTTACAATGAGCAGTTCTTC
once | TRBD2 | TRBJ2-1 | TRBV4-1 | CASSQLLAGRYNEQFF | TGCGCCAGCAGCCAGTTACTAGCGGGGCGCTACAATGAGCAGTTCTTC
NA | NA | TRBJ1-5 | TRBV4-1 | CASSQVQTGRSQPQHF | TGCGCCAGCAGCCAAGTCCAAACAGGGAGGTCTCAGCCCCAGCATTTT